The clone carrying this TCR beta chain is a singleton in its sample. The data belong to a study of blood T cell repertoires in COVID-19. Study context: Sites across the United States, Italy and Spain contributed samples from acute and convalescent COVID-19. Sources were T cells, B-cell-depleted T cells, or PBMCs; the material itself was cDNA or gDNA.

CDR3 size: 16 residues. J was trimmed by 6 bases and V by 3 bases; bases with no gene match: 11. The V gene's germline CDR1 is MDHEN and CDR2 SYDVKM. Study members were between roughly 18 and 90 years old and lived in 20 to 30 US regions. During the 2 weeks before they entered the study, exposed participants had met someone with a PCR-confirmed or clinician-diagnosed COVID-19 case. Only in-frame clones appear in the TCRdb table, and some are missing; sequencing was by immunoSEQ multiplex PCR. This table has about 320,000 clones, about 85% appearing once. The clonotype originates from a woman in her 30s who had been exposed to COVID-19. Source material: PBMCs or T cells enriched from blood (not recorded which). The chain uses TRBV28 and TRBJ1-1, with 9 bases fitting TRBD1. CDR3: CASSLRPGTGRAEAFF. The CDR3 nucleotides read TGTGCCAGCAGTTTGCGTCCCGGGACAGGGCGAGCTGAAGCTTTCTTT.